Listed here is a single TCR beta chain. No antigen is known for it. These data belong to a study of cytomegalovirus exposure and HLA in healthy donors. Study findings and constraints: Analyses of presence and absence presupposed an approximately uniform sequencing depth across donors. In an earlier analysis, most TCR beta V segments were productive about 87% or about 30% of the time.

The length of the CDR3 is 16 residues. V was clipped by 0 bases and J by 5 bases; unmatched bases: 10. Germline CDR1 reads GTSNPN; CDR2 reads SVGIG (reference sequence). The PCR made use of 60 Vbeta and 13 Jbeta primers. TCRdb's table, derived via immunoSEQ multiplex PCR, lists solely in-frame clones and lacks some. The top ten clones hold roughly 1.5% of a sample with 150,000 to 250,000 clones, approximately 85% of them seen once. The TCR comes from a girl aged 5-17 years in good health and CMV-seropositive. Source material: PBMCs. The chain employs TRBV30 and TRBJ2-1, with 7 bases fitting TRBD2. As DNA, the CDR3 is TGTGCCTGGAGTGTACGGGGAGGGGTTGGAGACAATGAGCAGTTCTTC. Protein sequence: CAWSVRGGVGDNEQFF.